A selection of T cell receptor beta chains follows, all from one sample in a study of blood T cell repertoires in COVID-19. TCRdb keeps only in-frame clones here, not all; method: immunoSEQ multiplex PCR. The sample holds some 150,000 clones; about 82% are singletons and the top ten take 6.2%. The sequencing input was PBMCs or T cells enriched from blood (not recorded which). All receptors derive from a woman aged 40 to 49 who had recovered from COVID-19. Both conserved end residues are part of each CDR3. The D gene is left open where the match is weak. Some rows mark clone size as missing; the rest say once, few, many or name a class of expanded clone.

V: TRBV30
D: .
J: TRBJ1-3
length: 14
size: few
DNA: TGTGCCTGGGCGGGTAGAAGAGTTGGCAACACCATATATTTT
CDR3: CAWAGRRVGNTIYF

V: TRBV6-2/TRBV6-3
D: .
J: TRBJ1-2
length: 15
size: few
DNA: TGTGCCAGCAGTTACTCGGTCGAGGGCATGACTGGCTACACCTTC
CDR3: CASSYSVEGMTGYTF

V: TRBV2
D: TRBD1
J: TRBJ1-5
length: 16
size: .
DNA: TGTGCCAGCAGTGAGGGCCCCGGACAGGGAGGTCAGCCCCAGCATTTT
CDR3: CASSEGPGQGGQPQHF

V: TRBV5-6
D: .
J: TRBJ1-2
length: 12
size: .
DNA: TGTGCCAGCGGCATTTACGGAGGCGGCTACACCTTC
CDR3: CASGIYGGGYTF

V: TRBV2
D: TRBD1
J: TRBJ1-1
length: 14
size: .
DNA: TGTGCCAGGGTGGAGACAGGGAAGAACACTGAAGCTTTCTTT
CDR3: CARVETGKNTEAFF

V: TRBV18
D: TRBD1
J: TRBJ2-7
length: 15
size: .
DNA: TGTGCCAGCTCCCCGATGGACAGGCGCTCCTACGAGCAGTACTTC
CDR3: CASSPMDRRSYEQYF

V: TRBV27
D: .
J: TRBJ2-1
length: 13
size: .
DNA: TGTGCCAGCAGTTTAGAGACCGGGGTAAGGCAGTTCTTC
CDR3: CASSLETGVRQFF

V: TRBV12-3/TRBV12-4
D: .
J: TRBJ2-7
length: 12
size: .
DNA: TGTGCCAGCAGTTTAGACAGGGTAGAGCAGTACTTC
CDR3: CASSLDRVEQYF

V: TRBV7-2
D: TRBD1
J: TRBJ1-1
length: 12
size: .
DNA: TGTGCCAGCAGCCTAGGGACAGTTGAAGCTTTCTTT
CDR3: CASSLGTVEAFF

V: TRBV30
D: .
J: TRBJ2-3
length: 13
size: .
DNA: TGTGCCTGGAGTGTAATCGGGGCAGATACGCAGTATTTT
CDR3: CAWSVIGADTQYF

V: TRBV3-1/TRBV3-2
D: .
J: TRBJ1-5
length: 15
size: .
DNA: TGTGCCAGCAGCCAAGCTATAGGGACAAATCAGCCCCAGCATTTT
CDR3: CASSQAIGTNQPQHF

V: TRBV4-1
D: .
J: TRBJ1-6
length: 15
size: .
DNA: TGCGCCAGCAGGAGAACGAGCTCCTATAATTCACCCCTCCACTTT
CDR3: CASRRTSSYNSPLHF

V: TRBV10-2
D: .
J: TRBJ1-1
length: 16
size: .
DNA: TGCGCCAGCAGTGGGGGGACGGGGGGCCCGAACACTGAAGCTTTCTTT
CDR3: CASSGGTGGPNTEAFF

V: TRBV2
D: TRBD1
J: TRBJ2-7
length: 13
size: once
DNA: TGTGCCAGCTGGGGACAGGGGGGTCGCGAGCAGTACTTC
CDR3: CASWGQGGREQYF

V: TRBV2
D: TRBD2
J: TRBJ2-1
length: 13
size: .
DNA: TGTGCCAGCAAACTAGCGGAGGACAATGAGCAGTTCTTC
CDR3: CASKLAEDNEQFF

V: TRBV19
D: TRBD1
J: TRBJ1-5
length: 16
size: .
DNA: TGTGCCAGTAGTGGACAGGGGGACAGGAGTAATCAGCCCCAGCATTTT
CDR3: CASSGQGDRSNQPQHF

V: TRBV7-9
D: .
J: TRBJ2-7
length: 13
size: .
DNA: TGTGCCAGCAGGGGCGGGGCTACCTACGAGCAGTACTTC
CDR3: CASRGGATYEQYF

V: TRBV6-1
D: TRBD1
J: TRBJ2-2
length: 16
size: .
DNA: TGTGCCAGCAGTGCCACAGGGGGAAGGAAGGACGGGGAGCTGTTTTTT
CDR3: CASSATGGRKDGELFF

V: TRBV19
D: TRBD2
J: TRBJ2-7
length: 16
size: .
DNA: TGTGCCAGTACCGCCGGGGGGGACATAGGGACCTACGAGCAGTACTTC
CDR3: CASTAGGDIGTYEQYF

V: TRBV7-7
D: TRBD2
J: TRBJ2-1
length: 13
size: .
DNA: TGTGCCAGCAGCTTAAATGAGCGGGGGGAGCAGTTCTTC
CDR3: CASSLNERGEQFF

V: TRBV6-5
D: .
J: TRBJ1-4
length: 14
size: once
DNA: TGTGCCAGCAGTTACGGGCAAATTAATGAAAAACTGTTTTTT
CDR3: CASSYGQINEKLFF

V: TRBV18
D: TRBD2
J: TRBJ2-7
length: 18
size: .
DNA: TGTGCCAGCTCACAAACCGGGACTAGCGGGAGTTCTTTCTACGAGCAGTACTTC
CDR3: CASSQTGTSGSSFYEQYF

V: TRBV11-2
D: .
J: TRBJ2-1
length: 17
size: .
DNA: TGTGCCAGCAGCCTGATGGCGGCAGCGAGCTCCTACAATGAGCAGTTCTTC
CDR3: CASSLMAAASSYNEQFF

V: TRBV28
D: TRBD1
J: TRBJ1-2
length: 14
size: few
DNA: TGTGCCAGCATTGACAGGGCAATGGGCTATGGCTACACCTTC
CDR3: CASIDRAMGYGYTF

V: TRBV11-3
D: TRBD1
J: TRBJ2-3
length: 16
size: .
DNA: TGTGCCAGCAGCTCCGGACAGGCCTGGGACACAGATACGCAGTATTTT
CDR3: CASSSGQAWDTDTQYF

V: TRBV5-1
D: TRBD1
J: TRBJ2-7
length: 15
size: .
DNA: TGCGCCAGCAGCCCTGGGACAGGCCTCTCCTACGAGCAGTACTTC
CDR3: CASSPGTGLSYEQYF

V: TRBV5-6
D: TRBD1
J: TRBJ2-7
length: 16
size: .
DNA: TGTGCCAGCAGCTCCACCTCGGGACAGCCCATCTCTAGGCAGTACTTC
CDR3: CASSSTSGQPISRQYF

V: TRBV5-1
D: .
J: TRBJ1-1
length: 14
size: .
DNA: TGCGCCAGCAGCGTACAGGGTGGGAACACTGAAGCTTTCTTT
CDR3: CASSVQGGNTEAFF

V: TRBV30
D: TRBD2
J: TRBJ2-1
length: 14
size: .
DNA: TGTGCCTGGAATATGGGACTAGCGGACAATGAGCAGTTCTTC
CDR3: CAWNMGLADNEQFF

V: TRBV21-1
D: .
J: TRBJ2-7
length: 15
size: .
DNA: TGTGCCAGCAGCAAACGGGTCAGGGGCTCCTACGAGCAGTACTTC
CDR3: CASSKRVRGSYEQYF

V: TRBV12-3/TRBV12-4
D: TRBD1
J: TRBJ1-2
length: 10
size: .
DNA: TGTGCCAGCAGTGGGGACAGGGTTGTCTTC
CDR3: CASSGDRVVF

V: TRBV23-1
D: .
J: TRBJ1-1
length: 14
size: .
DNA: TGCGCCAGCAGTCTCATAATGGGGGGAACTGAAGCTTTCTTT
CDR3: CASSLIMGGTEAFF

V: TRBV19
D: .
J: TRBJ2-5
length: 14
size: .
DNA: TGTGCCAGTAGCACACAGGGTCACCAAGAGACCCAGTACTTC
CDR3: CASSTQGHQETQYF

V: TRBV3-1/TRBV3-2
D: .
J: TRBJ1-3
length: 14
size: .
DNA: TGTGCCAGCAGCCAAGTCCAGCGTGGAAACACCATATATTTT
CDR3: CASSQVQRGNTIYF

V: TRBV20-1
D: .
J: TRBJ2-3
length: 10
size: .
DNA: TGCAGTTCAGGTGAAGGTACGCAGTATTTT
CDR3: CSSGEGTQYF

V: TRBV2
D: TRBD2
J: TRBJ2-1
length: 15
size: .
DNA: TGTGCCAGCAGTGTTGGAGCGGGAGGGAGGGCTGAGCAGTTCTTC
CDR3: CASSVGAGGRAEQFF

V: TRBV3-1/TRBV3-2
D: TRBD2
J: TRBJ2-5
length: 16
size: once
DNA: TGTGCCAGCACCCCGGGACTAGCGGGAGGGAGGGAGACCCAGTACTTC
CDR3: CASTPGLAGGRETQYF

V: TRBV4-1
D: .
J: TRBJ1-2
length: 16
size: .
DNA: TGCGCCAGCAGCCAGCCAAGGAGTGGCAGCCCCTATGGCTACACCTTC
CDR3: CASSQPRSGSPYGYTF

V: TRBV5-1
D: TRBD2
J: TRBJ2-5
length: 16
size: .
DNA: TGCGCCAGCAGCTTGGTAGTAGCGGGAGCCGGAGAGACCCAGTACTTC
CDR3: CASSLVVAGAGETQYF

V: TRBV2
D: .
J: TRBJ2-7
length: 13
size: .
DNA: TGTGCCAGCAGACTAGGCGGACGTTACGAGCAGTACTTC
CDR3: CASRLGGRYEQYF

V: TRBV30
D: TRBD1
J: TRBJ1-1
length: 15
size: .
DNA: TGTGCCTCCGGACAGGGTAGATGGCGTGGCACTGAAGCTTTCTTT
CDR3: CASGQGRWRGTEAFF